A single sample gave rise to the 32 T cell receptor beta chains below, sequenced in a study of cytomegalovirus exposure and HLA in healthy donors. The PCR contained 60 Vbeta and 13 Jbeta primers. The table came from immunoSEQ multiplex PCR; TCRdb's copy has only in-frame clones and leaves some out. The data contain fewer than 200,000 clones, 65% to 90% of them singletons. The sequenced material came from PBMCs. These receptors all stem from a man aged 45-65 years in good health and CMV-seropositive.

The J gene is TRBJ2-1, the V gene TRBV4-2; TRBD2 matches at 13 bases. The CDR3 spans 16 residues. Germline CDR1 is LGHNA and CDR2 is YNFKEQ. J lost 5 bases, V lost 3 bases, and 4 bases had no gene match. The CDR3: CASSHTGTSGDNEQFF. The DNA of the CDR3 is TGTGCCAGCAGCCATACCGGGACTAGCGGGGACAATGAGCAGTTCTTC.

J is TRBJ2-5 and V is TRBV7-2; 7 nucleotides match TRBD2. With V trimmed by 8 bases and J by 4 bases, 7 bases remained unmatched. CDR3 length: 13 residues. Germline values: CDR1 SGHTA, CDR2 FQGNSA. The CDR3 nucleotides are TGTGCCAGCCTGGGGGGGAGGGCAGAGACCCAGTACTTC. Translating it yields CASLGGRAETQYF.

This chain joins TRBV5-4 and TRBJ2-1, with 9 bases lining up with TRBD2. With V trimmed by 4 bases and J by 10 bases, 12 bases remained unmatched. The CDR3 totals 15 residues. The germline CDR1 and CDR2 sequences are SGHNT and YYREEE (reference sequence). CDR3 amino acids: CASSRGGREGLEQFF. The CDR3 nucleotides read TGTGCCAGCAGCCGGGGCGGGCGGGAGGGCCTCGAGCAGTTCTTC.

This chain links TRBV19 with TRBJ1-1, with 10 nucleotides matching TRBD1. Germline V gene sequence: CDR1 LNHDA, CDR2 SQIVND (reference sequence). After removal of 10 bases from V and 7 bases from J, the junction contained 9 bases not matched to a gene. This CDR3 comprises 13 residues. CDR3 protein: CATMTGGYGEAFF. The DNA for the CDR3 is TGTGCCACCATGACAGGGGGCTATGGTGAAGCTTTCTTT.

The chain combines TRBV5-4 with TRBJ1-1, with 7 bases fitting TRBD1. Germline V gives CDR1 SGHNT, CDR2 YYREEE (reference sequence). The CDR3 sequence is 14 residues long. With V trimmed by 3 bases and J by 7 bases, 9 bases remained unmatched. CDR3: CASSSEGAISEAFF. In nucleotides, the CDR3 is TGTGCCAGCAGCTCCGAGGGGGCCATCAGTGAAGCTTTCTTT.

As regards this clone: The sample has other DNA sequences that encode this CDR3 too. Here the CDR3 DNA reads TGTGCAGGGGGGGGGTATAATGAGCAGTTCTTC. As protein: CAGGGYNEQFF. The chain employs TRBV30 and TRBJ2-1; D may be TRBD2 (7 bases). The germline V gene encodes CDR1 GTSNPN and CDR2 SVGIG (reference sequence). The CDR3 runs to 11 residues.

The chain carries TRBV5-1 and TRBJ1-2, with D maybe TRBD1 (6 bases). CDR3 length equals 15 residues. Germline V gene sequence: CDR1 SGHRS, CDR2 YFSETQ. V lost 3 bases and J lost 7, with 19 bases in between. CDR3 DNA: TGCGCCAGCAGCTCGGAAAGGGGGTTAACGGGTGGCTACACCTTC. Protein product: CASSSERGLTGGYTF.

The rearrangement links TRBV28 to TRBJ2-7; D is unclear. This CDR3 is 13 amino acids long. Germline loops: CDR1 MDHEN, CDR2 SYDVKM. The ends were cut back, 1 base at V and 4 bases at J, with 8 bases in the middle. The CDR3 here is CASSLYLSYEQYF. CDR3 in DNA: TGTGCCAGCAGTTTATACCTAAGTTACGAGCAGTACTTC.

The V call is TRBV28, the J call TRBJ1-4, with a weak D call TRBD1 (5 bases). The V end lost 4 bases, the J end lost 3 bases, and 9 bases lay between the germline ends. The germline gives CDR1 MDHEN, CDR2 SYDVKM. This CDR3 contains 14 residues. CDR3 DNA: TGTGCCAGCAGTTACGGGGGGGCTAATGAAAAACTGTTTTTT. Translating gives CASSYGGANEKLFF.

The chain uses TRBV11-2 and TRBJ1-2, with no clear D. Trimming shortened V by 5 bases and J by 1 base, and 8 bases separated the two germline ends. This CDR3 is built from 13 residues. Per the germline V gene, CDR1 is SGHAT and CDR2 is FQNNGV. Here the CDR3 DNA reads TGTGCCAGCAGCGCGCGGAGTAACTATGGCTACACCTTC. Its protein is CASSARSNYGYTF.

The chain couples TRBV9 to TRBJ2-7; 8 positions match TRBD1. There are 15 residues in the CDR3. The V gene end was trimmed by 0 bases and the J gene end by 3 bases; junction bases not matched to a gene: 5. The germline V gene has CDR1 SGDLS and CDR2 YYNGEE. The CDR3 reads CASSVGTGSVYEQYF. CDR3 bases: TGTGCCAGCAGCGTAGGGACAGGGTCCGTCTACGAGCAGTACTTC.

The chain employs TRBV5-4 and TRBJ1-2, with TRBD1 matching 7 bases. CDR3 size: 19 residues. Trimming at V came to 1 base and at J to 3 bases, leaving 18 bases not matched to a gene. Germline assignment: CDR1 SGHNT and CDR2 YYREEE (reference sequence). For the CDR3, the DNA is TGTGCCAGCAGCTTGAATAGGTTCGGGACAGAACTATTGTACTATGGCTACACCTTC. This translates into CASSLNRFGTELLYYGYTF. Full variable domain (missing parts from reference TRBV5-4 and TRBJ1-2): ETGVTQSPTHLIKTRGQQVTLRCSSQSGHNTVSWYQQALGQGPQFIFQYYREEENGRGNFPPRFSGLQFPNYSSELNVNALELDDSALYLCASSLNRFGTELLYYGYTFGSGTRLTVV.

V usage is TRBV19 and J usage is TRBJ2-1; the D gene is possibly TRBD2 (6 bases). This CDR3 region has 16 residues. Trimming took off 7 bases at V and 0 bases at J, with 16 bases between the two ends. Germline V CDR1 and CDR2: LNHDA, SQIVND (reference sequence). CDR3 coding DNA: TGTGCCAGTACCCCAGCGGGCCGAAGCTCCTACAATGAGCAGTTCTTC. The encoded protein is CASTPAGRSSYNEQFF.

This clone was detected a few times. The genes are TRBV5-4 and TRBJ2-5; 15 positions agree with TRBD2. The end of the DNA aligns better with TRBJ2-7, so the J call may be wrong. The CDR3 has 17 residues. From germline, CDR1 is SGHNT and CDR2 YYREEE (reference sequence). The CDR3 DNA is TGTGCCAGCAGCAGGGGACTAGCGGGGGGCGTCTCCTACGAGCAGTACTTC. It encodes CASSRGLAGGVSYEQYF.

The chain combines TRBV2 with TRBJ2-5; 8 nucleotides agree with TRBD2. CDR1 and CDR2 from the germline V gene are SNHLY and FYNNEI. V lost 0 bases to trimming and J lost 3 bases; unmatched junction nucleotides: 12. The CDR3 extends over 18 amino acids. The CDR3 spells CASSEATWTSIGKETQYF. The CDR3 bases are TGTGCCAGCAGTGAAGCCACCTGGACTAGCATAGGGAAAGAGACCCAGTACTTC.

Only a few counts were recorded for this clone. The CDR3: CASSPPGGTAFF. The CDR3, as DNA: TGTGCCAGCAGTCCCCCGGGGGGCACGGCTTTCTTT. The chain links TRBV6-6 to TRBJ1-1; tentative D call: TRBD1 (6 bases). The CDR3 runs 12 residues. V was cut by 5 bases and J by 11 bases, with 15 bases left in between. CDR1 is MNHNY, CDR2 SVGAGI, per germline (reference sequence).

The CDR3 protein is CASTSGAITDTQYF. The CDR3 DNA is TGCGCCAGCACTAGCGGGGCCATCACAGATACGCAGTATTTT. This chain links TRBV5-1 with TRBJ2-3; TRBD2 agrees at 9 bases. CDR3 length equals 14 residues. With V trimmed by 6 bases and J by 2 bases, 4 bases remained unmatched. Germline CDR1 and CDR2: SGHRS and YFSETQ.

This chain uses TRBV5-1 with TRBJ1-6; 11 bases fit TRBD1. Unmatched junction bases numbered 12, after V lost 6 bases and J lost 7 bases. Germline V gives CDR1 SGHRS, CDR2 YFSETQ. This CDR3 is 17 amino acids long. CDR3 amino acids: CASTSGAGTGGNSPLHF. Here the CDR3 DNA reads TGCGCCAGCACCAGTGGGGCAGGGACAGGGGGAAATTCACCCCTCCACTTT.

The chain joins TRBV6-5 to TRBJ2-7; no firm D call. Germline V gives CDR1 MNHEY, CDR2 SVGAGI. V was pared by 2 bases and J by 3 bases, with 14 bases between. The CDR3 contains 15 residues. CDR3 in amino acids: CASSYNRNYYYEQYF. The CDR3 DNA is TGTGCCAGCAGTTACAACCGAAATTACTACTACGAGCAGTACTTC.

The chain employs TRBV29-1 and TRBJ2-7; 10 bases fit TRBD2. The CDR3 totals 13 residues. CDR1 is SQVTM, CDR2 ANQGSEA, per germline. The V gene end was trimmed by 5 bases and the J gene end by 0 bases; junction bases not matched to a gene: 1. As DNA, the CDR3 is TGCAGCGTTTGGACTAGCGGCTCCTACGAGCAGTACTTC. Its protein product is CSVWTSGSYEQYF.

The chain is built from TRBV9 and TRBJ1-4, with D hard to call. Trimming removed 0 bases from V and 0 bases from J, with 6 bases in between. CDR1 and CDR2 from the germline V gene are SGDLS and YYNGEE. There are 15 residues in the CDR3. CDR3 bases: TGTGCCAGCAGCGTAGGGGGAGCAACTAATGAAAAACTGTTTTTT. Amino acid sequence: CASSVGGATNEKLFF.

The CDR3: CASSRLGGETQYF. CDR3 DNA: TGTGCCAGTAGCCGACTAGGCGGGGAGACCCAGTACTTC. This chain uses TRBV19 with TRBJ2-5; D possibly corresponds to TRBD2 (6 bases). V was trimmed by 6 bases and J by 5 bases, leaving 13 bases between them. CDR1 and CDR2 (germline): LNHDA, SQIVND (reference sequence). The CDR3 has 13 amino acids.

The chain employs TRBV5-6 and TRBJ2-1; TRBD2 might be the D (7 bases). Germline V lookup: CDR1 SGHDT, CDR2 YYEEEE. This CDR3 comprises 16 residues. With 4 bases removed from V and 3 bases from J, the gap between germline ends came to 17 bases. This CDR3 is CASSQRSGGLYNEQFF. The CDR3, as DNA: TGTGCCAGCAGCCAAAGGTCGGGGGGCCTCTACAATGAGCAGTTCTTC.

This sequence joins TRBV19 and TRBJ2-1; 8 bases map to TRBD1. The CDR3 covers 15 residues. V was clipped by 5 bases and J by 3 bases; unmatched bases: 6. Germline lookup yields CDR1 LNHDA and CDR2 SQIVND (reference sequence). The CDR3 spells CASSATGGIYNEQFF. The DNA for the CDR3 is TGTGCCAGTAGTGCCACAGGGGGAATCTACAATGAGCAGTTCTTC. The full variable domain, in which reference TRBV19 and TRBJ2-1 provide the parts outside the CDR3, is DGGITQSPKYLFRKEGQNVTLSCEQNLNHDAMYWYRQDPGQGLRLIYYSQIVNDFQKGDIAEGYSVSREKKESFPLTVTSAQKNPTAFYLCASSATGGIYNEQFFGPGTRLTVL.

The rearrangement uses TRBV6-5 and TRBJ2-4, with D maybe TRBD1 (5 bases). CDR3 length: 13 amino acids. V gave up 5 bases and J gave up 6 bases, with 11 bases separating them. Germline V gene sequence: CDR1 MNHEY, CDR2 SVGAGI. The CDR3 DNA is TGTGCCAGCAGTCCAGGGTCCACAAACATTCAGTACTTC. It translates to CASSPGSTNIQYF.

The chain employs TRBV10-3 and TRBJ1-3; tentatively, D is TRBD1 (5 bases). V lost 0 bases and J lost 7, with 10 bases in between. This CDR3 contains 14 residues. CDR1 and CDR2 (germline): ENHRY, SYGVKD. CDR3 DNA: TGTGCCATCAGTGAGTCGCAGGGTGGGAACACCATATATTTT. As protein: CAISESQGGNTIYF.

This clone has a single count. The V and J genes are TRBV7-2 and TRBJ2-5; TRBD2 aligns across 9 bases. After removal of 4 bases from V and 5 bases from J, the junction contained 14 bases not matched to a gene. The CDR3 contains 17 residues. Germline CDR1 and CDR2: SGHTA and FQGNSA. For the CDR3, the DNA is TGTGCCAGCAGCTCGAGGGGGGGCGGGAGGGCCTTTGAGACCCAGTACTTC. Translating it yields CASSSRGGGRAFETQYF.

This clone occurred a few times. The CDR3 DNA follows: TGTGCCAGCAGCCCCCGGGACATCGGAATGGCGAACTATGGCTACACCTTC. Amino acid sequence: CASSPRDIGMANYGYTF. The V gene is TRBV28, the J gene TRBJ1-2; D perhaps matches TRBD1 (6 bases). The germline V gene encodes CDR1 MDHEN and CDR2 SYDVKM. The germline V and J ends were trimmed by 6 bases and 2 bases, with 22 bases remaining between them. This CDR3 contains 17 residues.

This chain links TRBV5-4 with TRBJ2-3; tentative D call: TRBD1 (6 bases). Germline CDR1 SGHNT, CDR2 YYREEE (reference sequence). V lost 2 bases and J lost 0, with 7 bases in between. This CDR3 is 14 amino acids long. The CDR3 loop reads CASSLGGSTDTQYF. CDR3 sequence (DNA): TGTGCCAGCAGCTTAGGGGGAAGCACAGATACGCAGTATTTT.

CDR3 DNA sequence: TGTGCCAGCAGTTTAGCAGGGGGTAATGAAAAACTGTTTTTT. It encodes CASSLAGGNEKLFF. This chain links TRBV28 with TRBJ1-4, with 7 bases fitting TRBD1. Germline CDR1 MDHEN, CDR2 SYDVKM. V lost 2 bases to trimming and J lost 4 bases; unmatched junction nucleotides: 1. The CDR3 is 14 residues long.

The V and J genes are TRBV23-1 and TRBJ2-3; D might be TRBD2 (5 bases). TRBV23-1 is an ORF, and what it does is uncertain. This CDR3 comprises 15 residues. CDR3 in DNA: TGCGCAGCCCTCGGGGTAGAACTGGGCACAGATACGCAGTATTTT. This encodes CAALGVELGTDTQYF.

J is TRBJ2-7 and V is TRBV5-1; weak D call: TRBD1 (5 bases). The CDR3 contains 14 residues. V dropped 0 bases and J dropped 2 bases, with 9 bases sitting between them. The germline V gene encodes CDR1 SGHRS and CDR2 YFSETQ. The CDR3, as DNA: TGCGCCAGCAGCTTGGTACAGGAACCCTACGAGCAGTACTTC. It specifies CASSLVQEPYEQYF.